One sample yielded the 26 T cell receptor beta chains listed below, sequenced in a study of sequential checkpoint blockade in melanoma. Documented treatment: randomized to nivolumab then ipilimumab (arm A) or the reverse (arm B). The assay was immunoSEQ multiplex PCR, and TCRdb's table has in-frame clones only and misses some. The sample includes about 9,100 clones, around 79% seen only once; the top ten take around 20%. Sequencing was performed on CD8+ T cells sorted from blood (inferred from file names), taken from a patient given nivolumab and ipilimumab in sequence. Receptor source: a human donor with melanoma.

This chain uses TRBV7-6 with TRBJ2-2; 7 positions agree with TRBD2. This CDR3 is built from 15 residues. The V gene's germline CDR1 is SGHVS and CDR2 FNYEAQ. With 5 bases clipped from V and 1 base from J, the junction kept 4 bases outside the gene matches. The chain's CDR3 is CASSPSGGNTGELFF. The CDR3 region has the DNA TGTGCCAGCAGCCCCTCGGGGGGGAACACCGGGGAGCTGTTTTTT.

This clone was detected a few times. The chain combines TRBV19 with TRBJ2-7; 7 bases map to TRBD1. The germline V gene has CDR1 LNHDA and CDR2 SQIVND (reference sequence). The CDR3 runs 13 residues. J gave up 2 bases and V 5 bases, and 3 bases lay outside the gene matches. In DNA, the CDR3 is TGTGCCAGTAGTCGGACAGGAGCCTACGAGCAGTACTTC. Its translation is CASSRTGAYEQYF.

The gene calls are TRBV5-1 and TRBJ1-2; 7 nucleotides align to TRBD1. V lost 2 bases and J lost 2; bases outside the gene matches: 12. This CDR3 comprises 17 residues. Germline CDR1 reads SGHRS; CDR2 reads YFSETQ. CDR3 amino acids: CASSLSGGTVLNYGYTF. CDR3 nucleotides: TGCGCCAGCAGCTTATCTGGGGGGACAGTTTTAAACTATGGCTACACCTTC.

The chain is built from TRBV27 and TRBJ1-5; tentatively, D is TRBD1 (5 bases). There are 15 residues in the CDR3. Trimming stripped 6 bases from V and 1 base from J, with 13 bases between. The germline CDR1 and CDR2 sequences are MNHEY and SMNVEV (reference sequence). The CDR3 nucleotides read TGTGCCAGCAGCTCCCAGCAGGGCAGCAATCAGCCCCAGCATTTT. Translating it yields CASSSQQGSNQPQHF.

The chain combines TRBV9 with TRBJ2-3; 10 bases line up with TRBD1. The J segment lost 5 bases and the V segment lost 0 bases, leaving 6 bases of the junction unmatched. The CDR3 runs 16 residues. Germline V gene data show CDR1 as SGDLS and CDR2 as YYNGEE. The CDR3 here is CASSVEDRGHGDTQYF. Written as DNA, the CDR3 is TGTGCCAGCAGCGTAGAAGACAGGGGGCATGGAGATACGCAGTATTTT.

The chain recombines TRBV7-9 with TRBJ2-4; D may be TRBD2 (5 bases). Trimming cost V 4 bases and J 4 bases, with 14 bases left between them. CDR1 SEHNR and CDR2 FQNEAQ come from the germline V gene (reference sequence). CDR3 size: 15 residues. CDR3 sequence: CASSSPGTGKNIQYF. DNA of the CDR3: TGTGCCAGCAGCTCACCGGGAACGGGGAAAAACATTCAGTACTTC.

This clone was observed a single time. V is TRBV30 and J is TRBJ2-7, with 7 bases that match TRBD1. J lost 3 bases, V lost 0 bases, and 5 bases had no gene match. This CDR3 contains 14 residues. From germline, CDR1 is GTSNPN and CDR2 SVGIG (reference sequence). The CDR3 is CAWSVLGGVYEQYF. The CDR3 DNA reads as TGTGCCTGGAGTGTATTAGGGGGCGTCTACGAGCAGTACTTC. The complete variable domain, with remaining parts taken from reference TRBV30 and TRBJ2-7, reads SQTIHQWPATLVQPVGSPLSLECTVEGTSNPNLYWYRQAAGRGLQLLFYSVGIGQISSEVPQNLSASRPQDRQFILSSKKLLLSDSGFYLCAWSVLGGVYEQYFGPGTRLTVT.

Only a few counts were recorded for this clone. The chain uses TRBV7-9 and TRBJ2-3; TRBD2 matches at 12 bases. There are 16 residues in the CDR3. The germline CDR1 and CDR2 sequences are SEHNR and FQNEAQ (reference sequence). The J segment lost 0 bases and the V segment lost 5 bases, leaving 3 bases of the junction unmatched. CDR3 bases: TGTGCCAGCAGCATCACTAGCGGGGGGAGCACAGATACGCAGTATTTT. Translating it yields CASSITSGGSTDTQYF.

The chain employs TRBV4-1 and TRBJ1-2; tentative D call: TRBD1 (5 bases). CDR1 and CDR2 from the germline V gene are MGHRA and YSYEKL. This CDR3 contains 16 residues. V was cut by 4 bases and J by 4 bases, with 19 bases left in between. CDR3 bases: TGCGCCAGCAGCCGAGGGACTCAGGGCCTTGGCTATGGCTACACCTTC. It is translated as CASSRGTQGLGYGYTF.

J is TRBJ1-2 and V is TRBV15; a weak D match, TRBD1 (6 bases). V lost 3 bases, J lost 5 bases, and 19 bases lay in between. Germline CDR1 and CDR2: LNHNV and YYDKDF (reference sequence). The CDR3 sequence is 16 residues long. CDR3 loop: CATSSEQGRKSYGYTF. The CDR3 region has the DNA TGTGCCACCAGCAGTGAACAGGGCAGGAAGTCTTATGGCTACACCTTC.

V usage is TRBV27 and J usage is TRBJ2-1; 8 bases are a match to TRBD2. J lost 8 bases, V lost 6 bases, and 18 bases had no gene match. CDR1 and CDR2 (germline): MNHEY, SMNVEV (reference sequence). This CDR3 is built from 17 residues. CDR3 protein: CASSLNGRAVVPHEQFF. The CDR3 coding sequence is TGTGCCAGCAGCCTAAACGGGAGGGCCGTGGTTCCCCATGAGCAGTTCTTC.

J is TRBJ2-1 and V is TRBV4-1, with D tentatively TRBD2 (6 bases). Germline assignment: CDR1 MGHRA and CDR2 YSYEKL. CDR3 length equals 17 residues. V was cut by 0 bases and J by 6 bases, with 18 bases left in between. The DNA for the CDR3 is TGCGCCAGCAGCCAAGATAGTGGGCGGGATCGGGTCAATGAGCAGTTCTTC. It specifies CASSQDSGRDRVNEQFF.

For the CDR3, the DNA is TGTGCCAGCAGTTTGCGTGGACTAGCCAAAAACATTCAGTACTTC. Residues: CASSLRGLAKNIQYF. The V and J genes are TRBV27 and TRBJ2-4, with a possible D match to TRBD2 (5 bases). The V end lost 3 bases, the J end lost 0 bases, and 9 bases lay between the germline ends. This CDR3 has 15 amino acids. Germline V lookup: CDR1 MNHEY, CDR2 SMNVEV (reference sequence).

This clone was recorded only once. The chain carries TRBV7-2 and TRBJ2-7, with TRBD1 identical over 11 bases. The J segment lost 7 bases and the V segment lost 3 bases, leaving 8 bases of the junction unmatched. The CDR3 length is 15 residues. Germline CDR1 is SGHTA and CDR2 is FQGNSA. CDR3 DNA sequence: TGTGCCAGCAGCTTCCGGGACAGGGGGGGAGGTGAGCAGTACTTC. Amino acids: CASSFRDRGGGEQYF.

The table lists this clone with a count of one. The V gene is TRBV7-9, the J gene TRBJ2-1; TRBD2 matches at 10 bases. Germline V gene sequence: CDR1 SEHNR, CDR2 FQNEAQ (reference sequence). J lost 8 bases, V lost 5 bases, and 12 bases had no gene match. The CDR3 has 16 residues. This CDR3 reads CASSTDLGTSDDEQFF. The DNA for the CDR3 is TGTGCCAGCAGCACAGATCTCGGGACTAGCGACGATGAGCAGTTCTTC.

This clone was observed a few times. CDR3 in amino acids: CASSEGVGRDHYNEQFF. CDR3 DNA sequence: TGTGCCAGCAGTGAAGGAGTTGGGAGGGACCACTACAATGAGCAGTTCTTC. The V call is TRBV25-1, the J call TRBJ2-1; 7 nucleotides match TRBD2. V dropped 2 bases and J dropped 3; count of bases not matched to a gene: 10. The CDR3 covers 17 residues. Germline lookup yields CDR1 MGHDK and CDR2 SYGVNS.

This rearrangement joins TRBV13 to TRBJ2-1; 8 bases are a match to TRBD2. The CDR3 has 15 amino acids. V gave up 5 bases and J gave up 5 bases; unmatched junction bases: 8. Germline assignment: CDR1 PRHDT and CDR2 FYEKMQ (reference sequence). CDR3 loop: CASSPGGEQDNEQFF. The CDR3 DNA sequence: TGTGCCAGCAGCCCCGGGGGGGAGCAGGACAATGAGCAGTTCTTC.

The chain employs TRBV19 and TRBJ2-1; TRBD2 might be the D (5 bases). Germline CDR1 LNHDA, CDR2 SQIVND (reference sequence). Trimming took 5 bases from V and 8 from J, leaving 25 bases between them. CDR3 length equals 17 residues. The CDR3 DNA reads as TGTGCCAGTAGTGGCCGTGTTTTGGGCTCAGCGGTACATGAGCAGTTCTTC. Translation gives CASSGRVLGSAVHEQFF.

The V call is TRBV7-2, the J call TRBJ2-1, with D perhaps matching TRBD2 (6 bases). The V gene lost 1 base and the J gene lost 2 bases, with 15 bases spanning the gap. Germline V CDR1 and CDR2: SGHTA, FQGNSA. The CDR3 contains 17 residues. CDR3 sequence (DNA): TGTGCCAGCAGCTTAGTACCGGCGGGAATGGCCTACAATGAGCAGTTCTTC. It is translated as CASSLVPAGMAYNEQFF.

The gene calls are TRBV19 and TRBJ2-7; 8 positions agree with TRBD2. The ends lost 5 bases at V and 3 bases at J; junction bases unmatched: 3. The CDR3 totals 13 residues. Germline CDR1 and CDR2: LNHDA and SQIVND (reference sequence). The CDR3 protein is CASSELADYEQYF. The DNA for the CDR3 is TGTGCCAGTAGTGAACTAGCGGACTACGAGCAGTACTTC.

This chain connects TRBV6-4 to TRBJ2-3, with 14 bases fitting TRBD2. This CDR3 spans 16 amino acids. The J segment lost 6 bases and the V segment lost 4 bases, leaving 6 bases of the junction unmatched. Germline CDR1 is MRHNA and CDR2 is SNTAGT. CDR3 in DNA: TGTGCCAGCAGTGCAGGCGGGACTAGCGGGGGTGATACGCAGTATTTT. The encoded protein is CASSAGGTSGGDTQYF.

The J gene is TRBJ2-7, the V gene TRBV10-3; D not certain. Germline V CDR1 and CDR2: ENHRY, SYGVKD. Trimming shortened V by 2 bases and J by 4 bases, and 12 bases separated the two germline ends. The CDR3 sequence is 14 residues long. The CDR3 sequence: CAISERLGLYEQYF. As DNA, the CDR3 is TGTGCCATCAGTGAGAGGCTAGGATTATACGAGCAGTACTTC.

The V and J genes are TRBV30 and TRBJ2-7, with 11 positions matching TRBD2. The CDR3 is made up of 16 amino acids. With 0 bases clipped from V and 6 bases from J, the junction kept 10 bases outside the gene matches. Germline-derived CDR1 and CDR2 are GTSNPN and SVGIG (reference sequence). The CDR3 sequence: CAWSVVAGGPSPEQYF. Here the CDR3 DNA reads TGTGCCTGGAGTGTGGTAGCGGGAGGGCCCTCCCCCGAGCAGTACTTC.

The CDR3 bases are TGTGCCAGCAGTTTAGAGGGGGCGTCTTCACCCCTCCACTTT. It is translated as CASSLEGASSPLHF. The rearrangement joins TRBV28 to TRBJ1-6, with 7 bases fitting TRBD1. Looked up from germline, CDR1 is MDHEN and CDR2 is SYDVKM. The V gene end was trimmed by 2 bases and the J gene end by 9 bases; junction bases not matched to a gene: 4. There are 14 residues in the CDR3.

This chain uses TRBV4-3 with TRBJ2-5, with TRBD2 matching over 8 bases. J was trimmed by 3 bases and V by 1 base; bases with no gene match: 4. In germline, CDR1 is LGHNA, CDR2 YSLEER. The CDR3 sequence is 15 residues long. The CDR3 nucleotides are TGCGCCAGCAGCCAAGGGACTAGCATTGAAGAGACCCAGTACTTC. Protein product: CASSQGTSIEETQYF.

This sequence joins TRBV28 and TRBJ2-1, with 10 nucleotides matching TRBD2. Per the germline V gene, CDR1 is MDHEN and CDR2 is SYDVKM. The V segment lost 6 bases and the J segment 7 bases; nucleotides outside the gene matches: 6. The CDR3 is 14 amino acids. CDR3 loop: CASRPGTSVNEQFF. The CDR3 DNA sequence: TGTGCCAGCAGACCCGGGACTAGCGTTAATGAGCAGTTCTTC.